This TCR beta chain was found in a study of read filtering for tumor transcriptome and immune sequencing. About the research overall: Per sample, TCR-region reads ranged about 3.5 to 11 million by IR-seq, roughly 85 to 1273 by RNA-seq.

The library was built from about 0.4 ug RNA with molecular barcoded adaptors for alpha/delta and beta/gamma chains. Each CDR3 protein gets one entry after TCRdb re-called the reads with MiXCR. This table holds 130,000 or so distinct CDR3 sequences, about 13% found once. Study-wide findings and caveats: RNA-seq captured clonotypes less deeply and reliably than IR-seq.

Germline V gene data show CDR1 as SGHNT and CDR2 as YYREEE (reference sequence). The CDR3 runs 15 residues. Trimming took 5 bases from V and 3 from J; bases not matched to a gene: 10. This clonotype was seen many times. No antigen is known for it. What was sequenced was a population of CD138-negative cells sorted from bone marrow. The source is a donor at least 40 years old with multiple myeloma. The gene calls are TRBV5-4 and TRBJ2-7; 8 bases line up with TRBD1. CDR3 residues: CASRHTGTGDYEQYF. The CDR3 nucleotides are TGTGCCAGCAGACATACCGGGACAGGAGACTACGAGCAGTACTTC.